These 18 T cell receptor beta chains came from one sample sequenced in a study of response to subunit inactivated influenza vaccine. TCRdb analysed the RT-PCR reads with MiXCR anew, one entry per CDR3 protein. Among approximately 520,000 distinct CDR3 sequences listed, over 25% were seen once. The specimen comprised CD4+ T cells sorted from PBMCs, sampled roughly 5 days after vaccination. The receptors originated from a man aged 50-60 years who received an inactivated influenza vaccine.

This clonotype was observed a few times. The chain is built from TRBV12-3 or TRBV12-4 and TRBJ2-7, with 8 positions matching TRBD1. The length of the CDR3 is 18 residues. The trim removed 6 bases at V and 7 bases at J, leaving 23 bases unmatched. The CDR3 DNA follows: TGTGCCAGCAGCAAACCGGGACCCGGGACAGGCCTACTGGGGGAGCAGTACTTC. Its protein is CASSKPGPGTGLLGEQYF.

This clonotype was counted between two and nine times. The V gene is TRBV20-1, the J gene TRBJ2-2, with 7 bases identical to TRBD1. The junction had 5 bases not matched to a gene; V was cut back by 3 bases and J by 1 base. The CDR3 length is 15 residues. From germline, CDR1 is DFQATT and CDR2 SNEGSKA (reference sequence). The CDR3 loop is CSARETGLNTGELFF. DNA of the CDR3: TGCAGTGCTAGGGAGACAGGGTTGAACACCGGGGAGCTGTTTTTT.

The chain joins TRBV7-9 to TRBJ1-4; D uncertain. In germline, CDR1 is SEHNR, CDR2 FQNEAQ (reference sequence). The CDR3 has 13 amino acids. Trimming took off 0 bases at V and 12 bases at J, with 11 bases between the two ends. In nucleotides, the CDR3 is TGTGCCAGCAGCTTAGCGGGCACCCAGGAACTGTTTTTT. Its protein product is CASSLAGTQELFF.

In this sample, this clonotype turned up once. The chain recombines TRBV2 with TRBJ1-5; D is possibly TRBD1 (6 bases). V dropped 8 bases and J dropped 9 bases, with 17 bases sitting between them. Germline V gene sequence: CDR1 SNHLY, CDR2 FYNNEI. The CDR3 is made up of 13 amino acids. The CDR3 loop reads CASGGGALGPQHF. CDR3 bases: TGTGCCAGCGGCGGGGGGGCCCTTGGGCCCCAGCATTTT.

The sample holds a few counts of this clonotype. The chain's CDR3 is CASSTGGTGPAFF. CDR3 DNA: TGTGCCAGCAGTACTGGGGGGACAGGACCAGCTTTCTTT. The V call is TRBV12-3 or TRBV12-4, the J call TRBJ1-1; TRBD1 matches 8 bases. CDR3 length: 13 amino acids. Trimming cost V 5 bases and J 10 bases; bases outside gene matches: 9.

The rearrangement uses TRBV12-3 or TRBV12-4 and TRBJ2-1; the match to TRBD2 covers 9 bases. V gave up 3 bases and J gave up 6 bases; unmatched junction bases: 6. The CDR3 sequence is 15 residues long. CDR3 DNA sequence: TGTGCCAGCAGTTTGGGTAGCGGGGGATCCAATGAGCAGTTCTTC. Translating it yields CASSLGSGGSNEQFF.

This chain connects TRBV28 to TRBJ1-2, with 8 positions matching TRBD1. This CDR3 is 14 amino acids long. Unmatched junction bases numbered 5, after V lost 4 bases and J lost 4 bases. In germline, CDR1 is MDHEN, CDR2 SYDVKM. This CDR3 is CASSSDRGIYGYTF. As DNA, the CDR3 is TGTGCCAGCAGTTCCGACAGGGGAATCTATGGCTACACCTTC.

The gene calls are TRBV10-3 and TRBJ1-2; 9 bases agree with TRBD1. Germline trimming cut 7 bases from V and 4 bases from J; bases unmatched to any gene: 7. This CDR3 has 14 residues. The germline CDR1 and CDR2 sequences are ENHRY and SYGVKD. The CDR3 sequence is CAITPDRGGYGYTF. Here the CDR3 DNA reads TGTGCCATCACTCCGGACAGGGGCGGCTATGGCTACACCTTC.

This clonotype was counted between two and nine times. This chain links TRBV11-2 with TRBJ1-6; 7 bases match TRBD1. The CDR3 covers 15 residues. Germline V lookup: CDR1 SGHAT, CDR2 FQNNGV. V lost 5 bases and J lost 2; bases outside the gene matches: 3. The CDR3 region is CASSTDRAYNSPLHF. The CDR3 nucleotides are TGTGCCAGCAGCACCGACAGGGCCTATAATTCACCCCTCCACTTT.

This clonotype was seen a few times. CDR3 in amino acids: CASRRGRLQGEQYF. For the CDR3, the DNA is TGTGCCAGCAGAAGGGGGAGGCTGCAAGGCGAGCAGTACTTC. The gene calls are TRBV12-3 or TRBV12-4 and TRBJ2-7; D is tentatively TRBD1 or TRBD2 (6 bases each). The V end lost 6 bases, the J end lost 6 bases, and 18 bases lay between the germline ends. This CDR3 spans 14 amino acids.

This clonotype was seen a handful of times. The chain recombines TRBV30 with TRBJ2-3; 13 bases are shared with TRBD2. The CDR3 runs 15 residues. CDR1 and CDR2 from the germline V gene are GTSNPN and SVGIG (reference sequence). With 3 bases clipped from V and 3 bases from J, the junction kept 3 bases outside the gene matches. DNA for the CDR3: TGTGCCTGGAGCTTGGGACTAGCGGGGACAGATACGCAGTATTTT. The encoded protein is CAWSLGLAGTDTQYF. Using reference TRBV30 and TRBJ2-3 for the parts outside the CDR3, the full variable domain is SQTIHQWPATLVQPVGSPLSLECTVEGTSNPNLYWYRQAAGRGLQLLFYSVGIGQISSEVPQNLSASRPQDRQFILSSKKLLLSDSGFYLCAWSLGLAGTDTQYFGPGTRLTVL.

This clonotype was detected a few times. V gene TRBV5-1 combines with J gene TRBJ2-5; D is unresolved. V was cut by 0 bases and J by 0 bases, with 9 bases left in between. The CDR3 runs to 15 residues. The germline V gene encodes CDR1 SGHRS and CDR2 YFSETQ. The CDR3 DNA follows: TGCGCCAGCAGCTTGGCCGTCGGAGACCAAGAGACCCAGTACTTC. Translated: CASSLAVGDQETQYF.

Only a few counts were recorded for this clonotype. This CDR3 reads CASSEGWDEQFF. CDR3 sequence (DNA): TGTGCCAGCAGTGAAGGGTGGGATGAGCAGTTCTTC. The chain links TRBV6-1 to TRBJ2-1; D is unresolved. Trimming took 1 base from V and 8 from J, leaving 6 bases between them. Germline V lookup: CDR1 MNHNS, CDR2 SASEGT. CDR3 size: 12 residues.

CDR3 residues: CASSRLGTSGRIGEQYF. The CDR3, as DNA: TGTGCCAGCAGCCGACTAGGGACTAGCGGGAGGATTGGGGAGCAGTACTTC. The J gene is TRBJ2-7, the V gene TRBV7-9, with TRBD2 matching 15 bases. Trimming cost V 5 bases and J 7 bases; bases outside gene matches: 12. Germline CDR1 is SEHNR and CDR2 is FQNEAQ (reference sequence). The CDR3 consists of 17 residues.

J is TRBJ2-3 and V is TRBV7-2, with 10 bases fitting TRBD2. With V trimmed by 5 bases and J by 0 bases, 8 bases remained unmatched. Germline values: CDR1 SGHTA, CDR2 FQGNSA. The CDR3 is 17 residues long. The CDR3 bases are TGTGCCAGCAGCCGCTGGGGACTAGCGACTAGCACAGATACGCAGTATTTT. Translation: CASSRWGLATSTDTQYF.

The chain recombines TRBV20-1 with TRBJ2-7; D remains ambiguous. Trimming removed 0 bases at V and 2 bases at J, with 8 bases between. From germline, CDR1 is DFQATT and CDR2 SNEGSKA (reference sequence). The CDR3 consists of 13 residues. The CDR3 protein is CSARDSLAYEQYF. The CDR3, as DNA: TGCAGTGCTAGAGATTCTCTCGCCTACGAGCAGTACTTC.

The chain uses TRBV29-1 and TRBJ2-1; tentatively, D is TRBD2 (7 bases). Germline CDR1 SQVTM, CDR2 ANQGSEA. The CDR3 runs 14 residues. The germline V and J ends were trimmed by 6 bases and 9 bases, with 21 bases remaining between them. CDR3 nucleotides: TGCAGCGTACCCCTCGGGGGGCACGGGGGTGAGCAGTTCTTC. This codes for CSVPLGGHGGEQFF.

This clonotype was detected ten times or more. The CDR3 spells CASKPPASETTNEKLFF. CDR3 DNA: TGTGCCAGCAAGCCCCCCGCCAGCGAGACAACTAATGAAAAACTGTTTTTT. This chain uses TRBV2 with TRBJ1-4; D unclear. Looked up from germline, CDR1 is SNHLY and CDR2 is FYNNEI. The CDR3 spans 17 residues. Between the trimmed V and J ends, which lost 7 bases and 0 bases, there was a span of 18 bases.